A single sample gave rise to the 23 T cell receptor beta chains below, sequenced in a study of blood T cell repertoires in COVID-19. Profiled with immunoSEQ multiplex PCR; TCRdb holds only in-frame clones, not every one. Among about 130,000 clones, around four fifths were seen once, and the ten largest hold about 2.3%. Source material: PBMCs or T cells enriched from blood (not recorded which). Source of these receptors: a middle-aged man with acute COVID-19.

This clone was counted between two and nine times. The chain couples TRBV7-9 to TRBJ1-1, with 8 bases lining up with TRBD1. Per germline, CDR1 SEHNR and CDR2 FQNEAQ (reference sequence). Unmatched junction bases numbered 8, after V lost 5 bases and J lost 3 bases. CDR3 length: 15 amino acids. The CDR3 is CASSEGTGAHTEAFF. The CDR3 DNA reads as TGTGCCAGCAGCGAGGGGACAGGAGCCCACACTGAAGCTTTCTTT.

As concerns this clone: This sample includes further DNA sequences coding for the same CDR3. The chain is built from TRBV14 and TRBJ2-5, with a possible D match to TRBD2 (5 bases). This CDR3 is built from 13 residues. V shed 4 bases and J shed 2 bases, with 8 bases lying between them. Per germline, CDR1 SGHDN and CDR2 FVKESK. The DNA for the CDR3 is TGTGCCAGCAGCCGAGGGCAGCAAGAGACCCAGTACTTC. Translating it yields CASSRGQQETQYF.

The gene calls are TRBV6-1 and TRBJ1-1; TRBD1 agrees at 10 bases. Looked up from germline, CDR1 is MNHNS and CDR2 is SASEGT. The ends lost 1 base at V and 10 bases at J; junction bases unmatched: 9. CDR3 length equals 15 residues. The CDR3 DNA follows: TGTGCCAGCAGTGAAGGGAGACGACAGGGGGCGCGAGCTTTCTTT. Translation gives CASSEGRRQGARAFF.

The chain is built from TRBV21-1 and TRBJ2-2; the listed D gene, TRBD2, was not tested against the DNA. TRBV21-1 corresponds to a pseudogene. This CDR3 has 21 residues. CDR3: CASSKRANLTSGRRNTGELFF. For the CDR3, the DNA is TGTGCCAGCAGCAAAAGAGCCAATTTGACTAGCGGGAGGAGGAACACCGGGGAGCTGTTTTTT.

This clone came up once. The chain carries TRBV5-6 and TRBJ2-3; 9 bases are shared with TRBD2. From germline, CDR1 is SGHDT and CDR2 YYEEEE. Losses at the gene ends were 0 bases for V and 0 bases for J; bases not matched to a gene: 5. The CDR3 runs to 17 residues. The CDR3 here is CASSLAPSGTSTDTQYF. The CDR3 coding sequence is TGTGCCAGCAGCTTGGCCCCTAGCGGGACTAGCACAGATACGCAGTATTTT. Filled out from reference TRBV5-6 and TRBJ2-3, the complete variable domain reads DAGVTQSPTHLIKTRGQQVTLRCSPKSGHDTVSWYQQALGQGPQFIFQYYEEEERQRGNFPDRFSGHQFPNYSSELNVNALLLGDSALYLCASSLAPSGTSTDTQYFGPGTRLTVL.

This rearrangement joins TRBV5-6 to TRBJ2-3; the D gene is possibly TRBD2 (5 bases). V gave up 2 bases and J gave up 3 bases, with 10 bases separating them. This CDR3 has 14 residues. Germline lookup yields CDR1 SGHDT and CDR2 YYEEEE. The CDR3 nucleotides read TGTGCCAGCAGCTTAGGGAGAGGGACAGATACGCAGTATTTT. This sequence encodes CASSLGRGTDTQYF.

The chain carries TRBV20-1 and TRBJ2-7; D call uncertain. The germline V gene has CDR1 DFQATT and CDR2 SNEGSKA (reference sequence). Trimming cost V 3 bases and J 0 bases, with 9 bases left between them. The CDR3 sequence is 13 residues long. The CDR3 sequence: CSASWQSSYEQYF. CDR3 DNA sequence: TGCAGTGCTAGTTGGCAGTCCTCCTACGAGCAGTACTTC.

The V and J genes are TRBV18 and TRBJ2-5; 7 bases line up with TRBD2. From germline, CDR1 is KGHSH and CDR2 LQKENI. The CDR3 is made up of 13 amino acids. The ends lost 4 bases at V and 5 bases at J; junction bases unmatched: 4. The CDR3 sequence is CASSQTSQETQYF. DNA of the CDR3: TGTGCCAGCTCACAGACTAGCCAGGAGACCCAGTACTTC.

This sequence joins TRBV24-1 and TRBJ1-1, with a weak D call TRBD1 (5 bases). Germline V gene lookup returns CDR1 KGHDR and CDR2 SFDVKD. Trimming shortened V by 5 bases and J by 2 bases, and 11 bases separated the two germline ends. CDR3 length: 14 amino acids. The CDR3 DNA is TGTGCCACCAGTGCGAGGAGGGGTAACACTGAAGCTTTCTTT. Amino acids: CATSARRGNTEAFF.

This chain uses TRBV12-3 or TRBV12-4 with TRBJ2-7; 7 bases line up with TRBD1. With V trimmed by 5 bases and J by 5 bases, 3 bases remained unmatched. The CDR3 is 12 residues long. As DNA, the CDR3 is TGTGCCAGCAGTACACAGGGGAACGAGCAGTACTTC. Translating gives CASSTQGNEQYF.

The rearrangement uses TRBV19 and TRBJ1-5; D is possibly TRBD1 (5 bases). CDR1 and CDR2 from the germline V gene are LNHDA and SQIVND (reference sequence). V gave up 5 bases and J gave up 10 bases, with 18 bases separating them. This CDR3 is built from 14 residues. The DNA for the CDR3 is TGTGCCAGTAGTTCCCCGGGGGAGACCCGACCCCAGCATTTT. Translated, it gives CASSSPGETRPQHF.

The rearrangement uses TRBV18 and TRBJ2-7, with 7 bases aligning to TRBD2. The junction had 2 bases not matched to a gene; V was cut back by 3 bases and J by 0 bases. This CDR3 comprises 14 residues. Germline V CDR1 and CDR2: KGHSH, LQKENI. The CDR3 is CASSPREDSYEQYF. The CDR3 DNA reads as TGTGCCAGCTCACCCCGGGAGGACTCCTACGAGCAGTACTTC. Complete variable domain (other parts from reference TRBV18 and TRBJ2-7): NAGVMQNPRHLVRRRGQEARLRCSPMKGHSHVYWYRQLPEEGLKFMVYLQKENIIDESGMPKERFSAEFPKEGPSILRIQQVVRGDSAAYFCASSPREDSYEQYFGPGTRLTVT.

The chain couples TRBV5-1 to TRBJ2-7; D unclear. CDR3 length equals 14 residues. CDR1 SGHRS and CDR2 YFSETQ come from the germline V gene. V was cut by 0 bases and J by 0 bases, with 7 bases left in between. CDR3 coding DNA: TGCGCCAGCAGCTTGGTGGTAGACTCCTACGAGCAGTACTTC. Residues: CASSLVVDSYEQYF.

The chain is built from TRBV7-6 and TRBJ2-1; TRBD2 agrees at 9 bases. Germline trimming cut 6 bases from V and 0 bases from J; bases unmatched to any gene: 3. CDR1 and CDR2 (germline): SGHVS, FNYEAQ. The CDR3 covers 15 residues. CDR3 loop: CASSSAGGSYNEQFF. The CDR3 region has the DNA TGTGCCAGCAGTTCAGCGGGGGGCTCCTACAATGAGCAGTTCTTC.

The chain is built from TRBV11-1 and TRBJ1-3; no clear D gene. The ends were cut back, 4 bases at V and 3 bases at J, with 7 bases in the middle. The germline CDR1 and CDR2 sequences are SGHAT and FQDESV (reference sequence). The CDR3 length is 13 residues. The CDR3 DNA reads TGTGCCAGCAGCTGGGCAAGTGGAAACACCATATATTTT. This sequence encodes CASSWASGNTIYF.

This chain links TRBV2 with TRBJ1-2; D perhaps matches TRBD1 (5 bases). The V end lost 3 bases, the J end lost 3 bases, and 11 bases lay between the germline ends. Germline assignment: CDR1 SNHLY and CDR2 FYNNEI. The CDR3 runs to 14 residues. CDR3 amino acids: CASSEGRVDYGYTF. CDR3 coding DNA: TGTGCCAGCAGTGAGGGCAGGGTCGACTATGGCTACACCTTC. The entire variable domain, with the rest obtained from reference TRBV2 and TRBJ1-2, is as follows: EPEVTQTPSHQVTQMGQEVILRCVPISNHLYFYWYRQILGQKVEFLVSFYNNEISEKSEIFDDQFSVERPDGSNFTLKIRSTKLEDSAMYFCASSEGRVDYGYTFGSGTRLTVV.

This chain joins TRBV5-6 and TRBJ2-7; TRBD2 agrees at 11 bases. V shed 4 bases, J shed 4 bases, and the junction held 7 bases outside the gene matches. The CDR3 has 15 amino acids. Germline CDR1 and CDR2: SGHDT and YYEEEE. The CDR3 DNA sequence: TGTGCCAGCAGCCATCCGGGACTAGCGGAGTACGAGCAGTACTTC. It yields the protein CASSHPGLAEYEQYF. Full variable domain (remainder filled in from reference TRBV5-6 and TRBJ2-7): DAGVTQSPTHLIKTRGQQVTLRCSPKSGHDTVSWYQQALGQGPQFIFQYYEEEERQRGNFPDRFSGHQFPNYSSELNVNALLLGDSALYLCASSHPGLAEYEQYFGPGTRLTVT.

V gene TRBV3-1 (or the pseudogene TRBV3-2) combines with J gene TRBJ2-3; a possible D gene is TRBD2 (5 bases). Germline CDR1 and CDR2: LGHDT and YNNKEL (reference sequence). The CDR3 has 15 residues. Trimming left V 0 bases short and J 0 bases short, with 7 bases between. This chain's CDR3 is CASSQDSGSTDTQYF. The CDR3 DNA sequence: TGTGCCAGCAGCCAAGATTCGGGGAGCACAGATACGCAGTATTTT.

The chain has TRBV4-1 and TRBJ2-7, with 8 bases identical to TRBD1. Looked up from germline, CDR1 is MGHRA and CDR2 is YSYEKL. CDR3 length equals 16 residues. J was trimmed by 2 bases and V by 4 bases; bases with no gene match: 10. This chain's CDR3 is CASSLNLGTGPYEQYF. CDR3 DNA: TGCGCCAGCAGCCTCAACCTGGGGACAGGCCCCTACGAGCAGTACTTC.

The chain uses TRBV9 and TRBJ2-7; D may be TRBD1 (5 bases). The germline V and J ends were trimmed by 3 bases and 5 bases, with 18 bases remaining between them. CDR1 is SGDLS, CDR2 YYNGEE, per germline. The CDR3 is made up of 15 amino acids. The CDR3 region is CASSDSRTMQHEQYF. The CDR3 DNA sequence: TGTGCCAGCAGCGACTCCCGGACAATGCAACACGAGCAGTACTTC.

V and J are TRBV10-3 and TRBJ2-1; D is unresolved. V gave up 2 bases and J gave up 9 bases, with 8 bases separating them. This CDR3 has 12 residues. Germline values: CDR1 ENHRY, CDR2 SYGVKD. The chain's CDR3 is CAISEIGGEQFF. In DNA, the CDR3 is TGTGCCATCAGTGAGATCGGCGGTGAGCAGTTCTTC.

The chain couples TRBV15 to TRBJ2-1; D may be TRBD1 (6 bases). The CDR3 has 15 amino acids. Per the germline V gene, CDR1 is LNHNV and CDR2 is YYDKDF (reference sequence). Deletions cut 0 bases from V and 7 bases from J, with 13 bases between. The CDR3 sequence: CATSRDRGRGNEQFF. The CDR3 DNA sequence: TGTGCCACCAGCAGAGATAGAGGAAGGGGGAATGAGCAGTTCTTC.

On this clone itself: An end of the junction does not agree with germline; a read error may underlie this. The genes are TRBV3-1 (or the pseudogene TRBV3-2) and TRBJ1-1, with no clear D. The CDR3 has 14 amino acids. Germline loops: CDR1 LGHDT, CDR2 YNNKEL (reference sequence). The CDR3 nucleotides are TGTGCCAGCAGTCAAGGAGGTGCGAACACTGAAGCTTTCTTT. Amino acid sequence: CASSQGGANTEAFF.